This T cell receptor beta chain was sequenced during a study of T-cell memory formation after mild COVID-19. TCRdb independently ran MiXCR on the 5' RACE reads; one entry per CDR3 protein. The repertoire holds about 290,000 distinct CDR3 sequences, with more than 15% as singletons. After removal of 6 bases from V and 2 bases from J, the junction contained 6 bases not matched to a gene. This CDR3 contains 14 residues. CDR1 MDHEN and CDR2 SYDVKM come from the germline V gene. This clonotype occurred a few times. This clonotype was obtained from a man aged 18 to 29 who had mild COVID-19 (a few samples of this study predate the infection). Cell type and time point are not known. The chain recombines TRBV28 with TRBJ1-1, with 7 bases lining up with TRBD1. The sequencing input was PBMCs or a T cell subset sorted from them (not recorded which). Here the CDR3 DNA reads TGTGCCAGCAGGGATCGACAGGGCAACACTGAAGCTTTCTTT. It specifies CASRDRQGNTEAFF. The full variable domain, in which reference TRBV28 and TRBJ1-1 provide the parts outside the CDR3, is DVKVTQSSRYLVKRTGEKVFLECVQDMDHENMFWYRQDPGLGLRLIYFSYDVKMKEKGDIPEGYSVSREKKERFSLILESASTNQTSMYLCASRDRQGNTEAFFGQGTRLTVV.